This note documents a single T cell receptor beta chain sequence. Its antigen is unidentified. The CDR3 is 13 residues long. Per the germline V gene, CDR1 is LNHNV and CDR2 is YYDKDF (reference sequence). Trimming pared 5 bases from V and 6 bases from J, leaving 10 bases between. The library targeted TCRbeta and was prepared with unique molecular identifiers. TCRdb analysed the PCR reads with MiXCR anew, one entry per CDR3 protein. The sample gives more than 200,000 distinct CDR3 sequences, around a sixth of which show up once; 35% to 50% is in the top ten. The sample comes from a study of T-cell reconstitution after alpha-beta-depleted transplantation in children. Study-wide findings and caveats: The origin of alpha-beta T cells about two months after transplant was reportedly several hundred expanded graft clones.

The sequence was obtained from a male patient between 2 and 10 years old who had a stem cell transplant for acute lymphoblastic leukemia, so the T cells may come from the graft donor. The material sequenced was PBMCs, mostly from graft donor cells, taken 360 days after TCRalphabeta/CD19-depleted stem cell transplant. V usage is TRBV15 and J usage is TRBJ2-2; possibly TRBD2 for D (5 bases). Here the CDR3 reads CATSGPRAGELFF. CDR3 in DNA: TGTGCCACCAGCGGTCCGCGGGCCGGGGAGCTGTTTTTT.